This passage covers 10 T cell receptor beta chains from one sample sequenced in a study of brain metastases from non-small cell lung cancer (dated by TCRdb to the late 2010s). Library creation used the immunoSEQ multiplex PCR assay. Not all clones reach the TCRdb copy of this immuneACCESS table, which keeps in-frame sequences only. Checked studies attribute under half of the gap to unresolved V genes and leave the rest unexplained. Here the sample has 2,000 to 2,500 clones; approximately 85% occur a single time. The ten largest account for 3.5% to 5% of the sample. Material: primary lung tumor tissue. Taken with the paper, the label for cell subset or site translates to: primary lung tumor paired with brain metastasis. The receptors come from a donor over 35 with non-small cell lung cancer.

The chain recombines TRBV15 with TRBJ1-1; no firm D call. The CDR3 length is 12 residues. CDR1 LNHNV and CDR2 YYDKDF come from the germline V gene (reference sequence). V dropped 3 bases and J dropped 11 bases, with 13 bases sitting between them. The CDR3 loop reads CATSSPQGMAFF. The CDR3 DNA reads TGTGCCACCAGCAGTCCACAAGGAATGGCTTTCTTT.

The J gene is TRBJ2-5, the V gene TRBV5-4; D not resolved. The CDR3 length is 13 residues. The germline V and J ends were trimmed by 4 bases and 5 bases, with 12 bases remaining between them. The germline gives CDR1 SGHNT, CDR2 YYREEE (reference sequence). The CDR3 sequence is CASSGRRTETQYF. CDR3 nucleotide sequence: TGTGCCAGCAGCGGCAGGCGAACGGAGACCCAGTACTTC.

This rearrangement joins TRBV24-1 to TRBJ2-7; perhaps TRBD1 as D (6 bases). The length of the CDR3 is 17 residues. Trimming stripped 2 bases from V and 7 bases from J, with 23 bases between. The V gene's germline CDR1 is KGHDR and CDR2 SFDVKD. For the CDR3, the DNA is TGTGCCACCAGTGATTCAGGGGCGCCGGAGAGAGTGGGTGAGCAGTACTTC. Its translation: CATSDSGAPERVGEQYF.

The chain carries TRBV7-2 and TRBJ1-1; weak D call: TRBD1 (6 bases). V gave up 0 bases and J gave up 0 bases, with 8 bases separating them. CDR3 length: 15 residues. In germline, CDR1 is SGHTA, CDR2 FQGNSA. The CDR3 nucleotides read TGTGCCAGCAGCTTAGCGCAGGGGTTGAACACTGAAGCTTTCTTT. Protein product: CASSLAQGLNTEAFF.

V usage is TRBV25-1 and J usage is TRBJ2-7; D tentatively fits TRBD1 or TRBD2 (6 bases each). V lost 0 bases to trimming and J lost 3 bases, with 15 bases between them. CDR3 length equals 16 residues. Germline values: CDR1 MGHDK, CDR2 SYGVNS. The CDR3 coding sequence is TGTGCCAGCAGTGAATATGGTACCGGGGGCGGCTACGAGCAGTACTTC. This translates into CASSEYGTGGGYEQYF.

The chain couples TRBV18 to TRBJ1-1; tentative D call: TRBD1 (5 bases). Trimming removed 0 bases from V and 4 bases from J, with 12 bases in between. CDR3 length: 15 residues. The V gene's germline CDR1 is KGHSH and CDR2 LQKENI. CDR3 loop: CASSPPQGWSTEAFF. DNA of the CDR3: TGTGCCAGCTCACCACCGCAGGGTTGGAGCACTGAAGCTTTCTTT.

This chain uses TRBV5-1 with TRBJ2-5; weak D call: TRBD1 (6 bases). CDR3 length equals 15 residues. Germline CDR1 reads SGHRS; CDR2 reads YFSETQ. Trimming stripped 4 bases from V and 1 base from J, with 14 bases between. The CDR3 coding sequence is TGCGCCAGCAGCCCCCTGGACAGCCGCCAAGAGACCCAGTACTTC. As protein: CASSPLDSRQETQYF.

The V gene is TRBV5-1, the J gene TRBJ1-4; D perhaps matches TRBD1 (6 bases). The CDR3 consists of 16 residues. Per the germline V gene, CDR1 is SGHRS and CDR2 is YFSETQ. Trimming left V 0 bases short and J 4 bases short, with 13 bases between. CDR3 amino acids: CASSLAVDRNNEKLFF. In nucleotides, the CDR3 is TGCGCCAGCAGCTTGGCCGTTGACAGGAATAATGAAAAACTGTTTTTT.

This sequence joins TRBV6-5 and TRBJ1-4; 8 bases match TRBD1. V lost 6 bases, J lost 7 bases, and 7 bases stayed unmatched. This CDR3 is 14 amino acids long. Germline CDR1 reads MNHEY; CDR2 reads SVGAGI. The CDR3 sequence is CASRMDRAVEKLFF. The CDR3 DNA follows: TGTGCCAGCAGAATGGACAGGGCCGTTGAAAAACTGTTTTTT.

The rearrangement joins TRBV6-2 or TRBV6-3 to TRBJ2-7, with TRBD2 identical over 15 bases. Per the germline V gene, CDR1 is MNHEY and CDR2 is SVGEGT. This CDR3 spans 12 amino acids. CDR3 loop: CASSQGLAGGRV. For the CDR3, the DNA is TGTGCCAGCAGCCAGGGACTAGCGGGGGGTAGGGTC.